The 21 T cell receptor beta chains given below trace back to one sample, sequenced in a study of shared clonotypes between healthy human individuals (dated by TCRdb to the early 2020s). The library relied on the immunoSEQ multiplex PCR assay. In TCRdb, the immuneACCESS table is reduced to in-frame sequences with V and J assigned. These tables do not hold every clone; where another copy was compared, an unresolved V gene accounts for under half, and the others remain unexplained. The sample contains hundreds of thousands of clones, roughly 97% of them found a single time. 0.045% to 0.06% of the sample is taken by the ten largest. Sequenced input: naive CD4+ T cells sorted from blood. This specimen's cell subset or site label, per the study, means: CD45RA+ positively selected. Receptor source: a young woman in good health.

The chain couples TRBV2 to TRBJ2-1; TRBD1 matches 8 bases. There are 14 residues in the CDR3. Trimming took 4 bases from V and 3 from J; bases not matched to a gene: 2. Germline CDR1 SNHLY, CDR2 FYNNEI. DNA of the CDR3: TGTGCCAGCAGTGCAACAGGGGGCTACAATGAGCAGTTCTTC. Amino acid sequence: CASSATGGYNEQFF.

This rearrangement joins TRBV28 to TRBJ2-1; 8 bases match TRBD2. The V segment lost 2 bases and the J segment 9 bases; nucleotides outside the gene matches: 9. CDR1 is MDHEN and CDR2 is SYDVKM in the germline V gene. The CDR3 contains 15 residues. In DNA, the CDR3 is TGTGCCAGCAGTTTACTCGGGACTAGGGAGGTTGAGCAGTTCTTC. Protein sequence: CASSLLGTREVEQFF.

The chain recombines TRBV10-3 with TRBJ1-4; D is ambiguous. V lost 0 bases to trimming and J lost 6 bases, with 8 bases between them. Germline assignment: CDR1 ENHRY and CDR2 SYGVKD. This CDR3 is 14 amino acids long. The CDR3 sequence: CAISESQFDEKLFF. The CDR3 bases are TGTGCCATCAGTGAGTCACAGTTCGATGAAAAACTGTTTTTT.

This clone is a singleton in its sample. This rearrangement joins TRBV5-4 to TRBJ1-4; 11 bases agree with TRBD1. Unmatched junction bases numbered 11, after V lost 7 bases and J lost 6 bases. This CDR3 region has 16 residues. Per the germline V gene, CDR1 is SGHNT and CDR2 is YYREEE (reference sequence). This CDR3 is CASLGQGAFGYEKLFF. The DNA for the CDR3 is TGTGCCAGCCTAGGACAGGGGGCTTTCGGTTATGAAAAACTGTTTTTT.

This chain connects TRBV9 to TRBJ1-1, with D unresolved. Germline V gene lookup returns CDR1 SGDLS and CDR2 YYNGEE. Trimming removed 0 bases from V and 5 bases from J, with 14 bases in between. The CDR3 runs 15 residues. CDR3 nucleotide sequence: TGTGCCAGCAGCGTAGATGTGGGGTGGAATACTGAAGCTTTCTTT. This sequence encodes CASSVDVGWNTEAFF. Drawing the rest from reference TRBV9 and TRBJ1-1, the complete variable domain is DSGVTQTPKHLITATGQRVTLRCSPRSGDLSVYWYQQSLDQGLQFLIQYYNGEERAKGNILERFSAQQFPDLHSELNLSSLELGDSALYFCASSVDVGWNTEAFFGQGTRLTVV.

This clone was observed a single time. The chain employs TRBV7-6 and TRBJ2-1, with D uncertain. In germline, CDR1 is SGHVS, CDR2 FNYEAQ. There are 12 residues in the CDR3. Trimming shortened V by 5 bases and J by 5 bases, and 7 bases separated the two germline ends. The chain's CDR3 is CASSDRDNEQFF. CDR3 bases: TGTGCCAGCAGCGACCGGGACAATGAGCAGTTCTTC.

The chain has TRBV27 and TRBJ2-2; possible D gene TRBD1, 6 bases. The CDR3 sequence is 12 residues long. Between the trimmed V and J ends, which lost 8 bases and 4 bases, there was a span of 8 bases. CDR1 is MNHEY and CDR2 is SMNVEV in the germline V gene (reference sequence). Here the CDR3 DNA reads TGTGCCAGCCAGGGGATCACCGGGGAGCTGTTTTTT. It codes for CASQGITGELFF.

V gene TRBV15 combines with J gene TRBJ2-7; 7 bases map to TRBD2. Per the germline V gene, CDR1 is LNHNV and CDR2 is YYDKDF (reference sequence). The CDR3 runs to 16 residues. With 0 bases clipped from V and 3 bases from J, the junction kept 8 bases outside the gene matches. The CDR3 region is CATSRDFMGGVYEQYF. CDR3 bases: TGTGCCACCAGCAGAGATTTTATGGGGGGGGTCTACGAGCAGTACTTC. Complete variable domain (other parts from reference TRBV15 and TRBJ2-7): DAMVIQNPRYQVTQFGKPVTLSCSQTLNHNVMYWYQQKSSQAPKLLFHYYDKDFNNEADTPDNFQSRRPNTSFCFLDIRSPGLGDTAMYLCATSRDFMGGVYEQYFGPGTRLTVT.

The chain couples TRBV11-2 to TRBJ2-7; 14 bases are a match to TRBD2. The junction had 13 bases not matched to a gene; V was cut back by 4 bases and J by 5 bases. The germline gives CDR1 SGHAT, CDR2 FQNNGV. The CDR3 spans 18 residues. The CDR3 DNA reads TGTGCCAGCAGCTCGTCCGGGACTAGCGGGAGCTCGGGACACGAGCAGTACTTC. Encoded protein: CASSSSGTSGSSGHEQYF.

This CDR3 reads CASSPRTGIEKLFF. The CDR3 region has the DNA TGTGCCAGCAGCCCCCGGACAGGAATAGAAAAACTGTTTTTT. This rearrangement joins TRBV7-2 to TRBJ1-4; 7 bases agree with TRBD1. V dropped 5 bases and J dropped 8; count of bases not matched to a gene: 8. The CDR3 loop spans 14 amino acids. Germline CDR1 reads SGHTA; CDR2 reads FQGNSA.

The V and J genes are TRBV7-9 and TRBJ2-7; the match to TRBD1 covers 8 bases. The CDR3 is 13 residues long. The V and J ends lost 1 base and 6 bases, in that order; junction bases with no gene match: 2. Germline V lookup: CDR1 SEHNR, CDR2 FQNEAQ (reference sequence). CDR3 protein: CASSLGTGIEQYF. Written as DNA, the CDR3 is TGTGCCAGCAGCTTAGGGACAGGGATCGAGCAGTACTTC.

The CDR3 nucleotides are TGCGCCAGCAGCTTCACTAGTTCCCCCGTTGAGCAGTTCTTC. Translation: CASSFTSSPVEQFF. The chain has TRBV5-1 and TRBJ2-1, with a weak D call TRBD2 (5 bases). CDR1 and CDR2 (germline): SGHRS, YFSETQ. CDR3 length: 14 amino acids. Trimming took 2 bases from V and 9 from J, leaving 15 bases between them.

The gene calls are TRBV27 and TRBJ2-1; 8 bases map to TRBD2. This CDR3 spans 15 amino acids. The germline V gene encodes CDR1 MNHEY and CDR2 SMNVEV (reference sequence). J lost 4 bases, V lost 2 bases, and 4 bases had no gene match. CDR3 residues: CASSLTGTRYNEQFF. CDR3 bases: TGTGCCAGCAGTTTAACCGGGACTAGGTACAATGAGCAGTTCTTC.

The rearrangement joins TRBV7-2 to TRBJ2-1, with 8 nucleotides matching TRBD2. The CDR3 runs 15 residues. Germline values: CDR1 SGHTA, CDR2 FQGNSA. V trimming: 5 bases; J trimming: 1 base; junction bases outside the gene matches: 4. The CDR3 reads CASSPGLGSYNEQFF. The DNA for the CDR3 is TGTGCCAGCAGCCCGGGACTAGGGTCCTACAATGAGCAGTTCTTC.

The chain employs TRBV28 and TRBJ1-5, with D unresolved. CDR1 is MDHEN, CDR2 SYDVKM, per germline. The CDR3 sequence is 15 residues long. Trimming shortened V by 6 bases and J by 2 bases, and 14 bases separated the two germline ends. The CDR3 region has the DNA TGTGCCAGCAGCCCCTTCGGACGGGGCAATCAGCCCCAGCATTTT. Amino acids: CASSPFGRGNQPQHF.

The chain employs TRBV5-1 and TRBJ2-1; 14 bases fit TRBD2. This CDR3 contains 17 residues. The germline CDR1 and CDR2 sequences are SGHRS and YFSETQ. V dropped 4 bases and J dropped 6; count of bases not matched to a gene: 9. CDR3 sequence: CASSTPPGLAGANEQFF. CDR3 bases: TGCGCCAGCAGCACCCCACCGGGACTAGCGGGGGCCAATGAGCAGTTCTTC.

The CDR3 DNA reads TGTGCCAGTAGTAGAGTCGCCCCGGTGGGAAAACTGTTTTTT. Protein sequence: CASSRVAPVGKLFF. V and J are TRBV19 and TRBJ1-4, with D uncertain. Trimming took 4 bases from V and 10 from J, leaving 16 bases between them. Germline values: CDR1 LNHDA, CDR2 SQIVND (reference sequence). CDR3 length equals 14 residues.

The rearrangement links TRBV6-1 to TRBJ2-3; D perhaps matches TRBD1 (6 bases). Germline V CDR1 and CDR2: MNHNS, SASEGT. CDR3 length: 13 residues. Trimming left V 0 bases short and J 5 bases short, with 6 bases between. CDR3 residues: CASSEADRDTQYF. CDR3 DNA sequence: TGTGCCAGCAGTGAAGCGGACAGAGATACGCAGTATTTT.

Notes on this clone: The sample contains more than one DNA sequence encoding this CDR3. The V gene is TRBV28, the J gene TRBJ2-7; a possible D gene is TRBD1 (5 bases). From germline, CDR1 is MDHEN and CDR2 SYDVKM. Deletions cut 8 bases from V and 0 bases from J, with 11 bases between. The CDR3 totals 13 residues. DNA of the CDR3: TGTGCCAGCTCCCAGGGCCCCTCCTACGAGCAGTACTTC. Translation gives CASSQGPSYEQYF.

The V gene is TRBV28, the J gene TRBJ1-1; no firm D call. The CDR3 covers 12 residues. CDR1 is MDHEN, CDR2 SYDVKM, per germline. Trimming pared 7 bases from V and 11 bases from J, leaving 17 bases between. In nucleotides, the CDR3 is TGTGCCAGCACCTCCTCCGTGAAAAGGGCTTTCTTT. Translating it yields CASTSSVKRAFF.

The V gene is TRBV7-3, the J gene TRBJ2-1, with a weak D call TRBD2 (6 bases). The CDR3 runs to 14 residues. V was shortened by 5 bases and J by 5 bases, with 13 bases between the two germline ends. CDR1 and CDR2 from the germline V gene are SGHTA and FQGTGA. The CDR3 nucleotides are TGTGCCAGCAGCCCAGGGACTGTTAACAATGAGCAGTTCTTC. Protein sequence: CASSPGTVNNEQFF.